These 32 T cell receptor beta chains were all obtained from the same sample, sequenced in a study of cytomegalovirus exposure and HLA in healthy donors (dated by TCRdb to about 2017). Libraries were prepared through the immunoSEQ multiplex PCR assay. As stored in TCRdb, this immuneACCESS dataset retains in-frame rearrangements with V and J assigned. A fraction of the clones does not appear; measured against another copy, unresolved V genes explain less than half of the discrepancy, and the remainder lacks a known reason. Here the sample has 66,000 or so clones; around 97% occur a single time. About 1.5% of the sample goes to the ten largest clones. Material for sequencing was PBMCs. These TCRs come from a woman in her late teens or twenties in good health and CMV-seropositive.

The V gene is TRBV27, the J gene TRBJ2-3; possibly TRBD2 for D (6 bases). V was trimmed by 5 bases and J by 0 bases, leaving 15 bases between them. The CDR3 covers 16 residues. Looked up from germline, CDR1 is MNHEY and CDR2 is SMNVEV (reference sequence). The CDR3 nucleotides read TGTGCCAGCAGTCCGAATCTAGCGAGAAGCACAGATACGCAGTATTTT. Protein product: CASSPNLARSTDTQYF.

Concerning this clone: Distinct nucleotide sequences in the sample also encode this CDR3. The chain employs TRBV30 and TRBJ2-3; 10 bases are a match to TRBD2. Germline trimming cut 6 bases from V and 6 bases from J; bases unmatched to any gene: 9. CDR3 size: 14 residues. Germline V lookup: CDR1 GTSNPN, CDR2 SVGIG (reference sequence). CDR3 sequence (DNA): TGTGCCTGCTCTATAGCGGGAGGAAAGGATACGCAGTATTTT. Translated: CACSIAGGKDTQYF.

The chain links TRBV27 to TRBJ2-1, with D possibly matching TRBD1 (6 bases). The CDR3 covers 14 residues. Trimming cost V 2 bases and J 6 bases, with 11 bases left between them. From germline, CDR1 is MNHEY and CDR2 SMNVEV (reference sequence). The CDR3 here is CASSLPGALNEQFF. The CDR3 DNA reads as TGTGCCAGCAGTTTACCAGGGGCACTCAATGAGCAGTTCTTC.

The V gene is TRBV6-1, the J gene TRBJ1-3; D ambiguous. This CDR3 region has 16 residues. V lost 4 bases, J lost 3 bases, and 16 bases lay in between. The germline V gene has CDR1 MNHNS and CDR2 SASEGT. The CDR3 is CASSVSQSDGGNTIYF. CDR3 coding DNA: TGTGCCAGCAGTGTATCTCAGTCAGATGGTGGAAACACCATATATTTT.

The chain joins TRBV5-1 to TRBJ1-4; tentatively, D is TRBD1 (6 bases). The CDR3 sequence is 13 residues long. V was cut by 5 bases and J by 8 bases, with 13 bases left in between. CDR1 is SGHRS, CDR2 YFSETQ, per germline. The CDR3, as DNA: TGCGCCAGCAGAATGACAGGTGGGGAAAAACTGTTTTTT. It codes for CASRMTGGEKLFF.

CDR3 nucleotides: TGTGCCAGCAGCTTAGATTGGGCCGGGACTAGCCCAATAATTGAGCAGTTCTTC. The encoded protein is CASSLDWAGTSPIIEQFF. The genes are TRBV11-2 and TRBJ2-1; 9 bases line up with TRBD2. The V and J ends lost 0 bases and 9 bases, in that order; junction bases with no gene match: 15. This CDR3 region has 18 residues. The germline gives CDR1 SGHAT, CDR2 FQNNGV.

This chain links TRBV29-1 with TRBJ2-6, with D possibly TRBD1 on 5 matching bases. Germline CDR1 SQVTM, CDR2 ANQGSEA. This CDR3 has 17 residues. V gave up 1 base and J gave up 4 bases, with 17 bases separating them. The CDR3 loop is CSVEVTVSVAGANVLTF. For the CDR3, the DNA is TGCAGCGTTGAAGTGACAGTCAGTGTAGCCGGGGCCAACGTCCTGACTTTC.

The chain combines TRBV11-2 with TRBJ2-1, with a weak D call TRBD2 (5 bases). The V and J ends lost 11 bases and 2 bases respectively, with 13 bases between them. Looked up from germline, CDR1 is SGHAT and CDR2 is FQNNGV. CDR3 size: 13 residues. CDR3 in DNA: TGTGCCCTTCCCAGCGGAGCCTACAATGAGCAGTTCTTC. Its translation is CALPSGAYNEQFF. Looking up the rest from reference TRBV11-2 and TRBJ2-1 gives the full variable domain: EAGVAQSPRYKIIEKRQSVAFWCNPISGHATLYWYQQILGQGPKLLIQFQNNGVVDDSQLPKDRFSAERLKGVDSTLKIQPAKLEDSAVYLCALPSGAYNEQFFGPGTRLTVL.

This chain uses TRBV7-3 with TRBJ2-3, with D hard to call. The CDR3 has 13 amino acids. The germline V gene encodes CDR1 SGHTA and CDR2 FQGTGA. The V gene lost 4 bases and the J gene lost 1 base, with 6 bases spanning the gap. The CDR3 here is CASSSRGTDTQYF. The CDR3, as DNA: TGTGCCAGCAGCTCACGGGGCACAGATACGCAGTATTTT.

The chain joins TRBV28 to TRBJ1-1, with D unresolved. V gave up 5 bases and J gave up 0 bases, with 13 bases separating them. Germline V gene data show CDR1 as MDHEN and CDR2 as SYDVKM. The CDR3 extends over 15 amino acids. The CDR3 bases are TGTGCCAGCAGTGAGGGCGGCGGGATGAACACTGAAGCTTTCTTT. Residues: CASSEGGGMNTEAFF.

The rearrangement links TRBV19 to TRBJ2-1; TRBD2 matches at 16 bases. Trimming cost V 4 bases and J 10 bases; bases outside gene matches: 4. The CDR3 contains 15 residues. Germline loops: CDR1 LNHDA, CDR2 SQIVND (reference sequence). CDR3 protein: CASSKGTSGRVEQFF. The CDR3 DNA reads TGTGCCAGTAGTAAAGGGACTAGCGGGAGGGTGGAGCAGTTCTTC.

As DNA, the CDR3 is TGTGCCAGCAGCGACATCCACTACGAGCAGTACTTC. Its protein product is CASSDIHYEQYF. The gene calls are TRBV6-6 and TRBJ2-7; D is ambiguous. This CDR3 contains 12 residues. The V end was cut by 6 bases, the J end by 3 bases, with 9 bases between. Germline loops: CDR1 MNHNY, CDR2 SVGAGI (reference sequence).

The chain combines TRBV19 with TRBJ2-7; tentative D call: TRBD2 (5 bases). Germline assignment: CDR1 LNHDA and CDR2 SQIVND (reference sequence). The CDR3 loop spans 14 amino acids. V was pared by 7 bases and J by 2 bases, with 15 bases between. The CDR3 protein is CASNGGSGAYEQYF. The CDR3 DNA follows: TGTGCCAGTAACGGTGGGAGTGGGGCCTACGAGCAGTACTTC.

This rearrangement joins TRBV29-1 to TRBJ1-1; D is perhaps TRBD1 (6 bases). CDR1 and CDR2 (germline): SQVTM, ANQGSEA. The CDR3 covers 10 residues. The V gene lost 4 bases and the J gene lost 8 bases, with 8 bases spanning the gap. The CDR3 nucleotides are TGCAGCGTTGCAGGGGAGGAAGCTTTCTTT. It codes for CSVAGEEAFF. Filled out from reference TRBV29-1 and TRBJ1-1, the complete variable domain reads SAVISQKPSRDICQRGTSLTIQCQVDSQVTMMFWYRQQPGQSLTLIATANQGSEATYESGFVIDKFPISRPNLTFSTLTVSNMSPEDSSIYLCSVAGEEAFFGQGTRLTVV.

The chain uses TRBV30 and TRBJ1-4; TRBD1 agrees at 7 bases. The germline V gene has CDR1 GTSNPN and CDR2 SVGIG (reference sequence). With V trimmed by 2 bases and J by 5 bases, 11 bases remained unmatched. The CDR3 is 16 amino acids. The CDR3 nucleotides read TGTGCCTGGAGTTGGAATAAGGACAGGCGAAATGAAAAACTGTTTTTT. It specifies CAWSWNKDRRNEKLFF.

V gene TRBV10-2 combines with J gene TRBJ1-1; 7 nucleotides match TRBD1. V trimming: 6 bases; J trimming: 5 bases; junction bases outside the gene matches: 9. Germline assignment: CDR1 WSHSY and CDR2 SAAADI. The CDR3 sequence is 14 residues long. CDR3 coding DNA: TGCGCCAGCAGGGGAGAGGGGGCTTGGACTGAAGCTTTCTTT. Amino acid sequence: CASRGEGAWTEAFF.

The rearrangement links TRBV5-4 to TRBJ2-1, with D uncertain. Germline assignment: CDR1 SGHNT and CDR2 YYREEE (reference sequence). V lost 1 base to trimming and J lost 15 bases, with 14 bases between them. The CDR3 sequence is 12 residues long. The CDR3 sequence is CASSLPAQLWFF. In DNA, the CDR3 is TGTGCCAGCAGCTTGCCAGCGCAGTTGTGGTTCTTC. Full variable domain (rest looked up from reference TRBV5-4 and TRBJ2-1): ETGVTQSPTHLIKTRGQQVTLRCSSQSGHNTVSWYQQALGQGPQFIFQYYREEENGRGNFPPRFSGLQFPNYSSELNVNALELDDSALYLCASSLPAQLWFFGPGTRLTVL.

The genes are TRBV7-6 and TRBJ2-1, with 7 bases matching TRBD1. Germline assignment: CDR1 SGHVS and CDR2 FNYEAQ. This CDR3 is built from 13 residues. The J segment lost 9 bases and the V segment lost 2 bases, leaving 4 bases of the junction unmatched. The CDR3 sequence: CASSLRTGGEQFF. DNA for the CDR3: TGTGCCAGCAGCTTAAGGACAGGAGGTGAGCAGTTCTTC.

V gene TRBV28 combines with J gene TRBJ2-5, with 7 bases fitting TRBD2. With 8 bases clipped from V and 4 bases from J, the junction kept 4 bases outside the gene matches. The CDR3 is made up of 12 amino acids. Germline CDR1 is MDHEN and CDR2 is SYDVKM. The chain's CDR3 is CASQGGAETQYF. The CDR3 region has the DNA TGTGCCAGCCAGGGAGGGGCAGAGACCCAGTACTTC.

This chain links TRBV27 with TRBJ2-1, with D perhaps TRBD2 (6 bases). CDR3 length: 16 amino acids. Per germline, CDR1 MNHEY and CDR2 SMNVEV (reference sequence). Between the trimmed V and J ends, which lost 2 bases and 4 bases, there was a span of 15 bases. The CDR3 loop is CASSLVLVEGYNEQFF. CDR3 coding DNA: TGTGCCAGCAGTTTAGTTCTAGTGGAGGGGTACAATGAGCAGTTCTTC.

V and J are TRBV7-6 and TRBJ2-1, with 7 bases that match TRBD1. The CDR3 length is 17 residues. Trimming took 2 bases from V and 0 from J; bases not matched to a gene: 7. Germline-derived CDR1 and CDR2 are SGHVS and FNYEAQ. The CDR3: CASSLISGQSSYNEQFF. The CDR3, as DNA: TGTGCCAGCAGCTTAATCTCGGGACAGAGCTCCTACAATGAGCAGTTCTTC.

The table lists this clone with a count of one. The chain links TRBV10-3 to TRBJ2-2; no clear D. The germline V and J ends were trimmed by 3 bases and 8 bases, with 10 bases remaining between them. This CDR3 region has 13 residues. Germline V gene lookup returns CDR1 ENHRY and CDR2 SYGVKD. The CDR3, as DNA: TGTGCCATCAGTGAACAAGGCGGAGGGGAGCTGTTTTTT. It specifies CAISEQGGGELFF.

The chain has TRBV11-2 and TRBJ2-5; D might be TRBD2 (5 bases). Trimming removed 5 bases from V and 5 bases from J, with 15 bases in between. The CDR3 has 14 amino acids. The germline V gene has CDR1 SGHAT and CDR2 FQNNGV. This chain's CDR3 is CASSPAGIRETQYF. CDR3 sequence (DNA): TGTGCCAGCAGCCCCGCCGGGATCAGGGAGACCCAGTACTTC.

This sequence joins TRBV4-2 and TRBJ2-7, with TRBD2 identical over 7 bases. This CDR3 is built from 14 residues. The V gene end was trimmed by 1 base and the J gene end by 7 bases; junction bases not matched to a gene: 7. The germline V gene has CDR1 LGHNA and CDR2 YNFKEQ. CDR3 nucleotide sequence: TGTGCCAGCAGCCAAGGAGGGCCCGGGGGGGAGCAGTACTTC. Its protein is CASSQGGPGGEQYF.

CDR3 bases: TGTGCCTGGCGGAAGAACAGGGTTCAAACTGAAGCTTTCTTT. The encoded protein is CAWRKNRVQTEAFF. This chain joins TRBV30 and TRBJ1-1; the D gene is possibly TRBD1 (6 bases). Per germline, CDR1 GTSNPN and CDR2 SVGIG (reference sequence). The V end lost 5 bases, the J end lost 5 bases, and 18 bases lay between the germline ends. The CDR3 extends over 14 amino acids.

The chain links TRBV10-2 to TRBJ2-7, with D possibly matching TRBD1 (6 bases). Germline CDR1 and CDR2: WSHSY and SAAADI. Trimming left V 6 bases short and J 3 bases short, with 6 bases between. This CDR3 contains 11 residues. The CDR3 is CASRDSYEQYF. For the CDR3, the DNA is TGCGCCAGCAGGGACAGCTACGAGCAGTACTTC.

The V and J genes are TRBV2 and TRBJ1-4; tentatively, D is TRBD1 (6 bases). Trimming pared 4 bases from V and 1 base from J, leaving 10 bases between. The CDR3 is made up of 15 amino acids. Looked up from germline, CDR1 is SNHLY and CDR2 is FYNNEI. The DNA of the CDR3 is TGTGCCAGCAGTGTCTCCAGGGGAACTAATGAAAAACTGTTTTTT. As protein: CASSVSRGTNEKLFF.

The rearrangement uses TRBV28 and TRBJ1-1; no clear D. V lost 4 bases, J lost 1 base, and 16 bases lay in between. The CDR3 runs to 16 residues. The V gene's germline CDR1 is MDHEN and CDR2 SYDVKM. In DNA, the CDR3 is TGTGCCAGCAGTTCGGTCGGACTGGACGGGAACACTGAAGCTTTCTTT. Its protein product is CASSSVGLDGNTEAFF.

The V call is TRBV15, the J call TRBJ2-1; 10 positions agree with TRBD2. Germline CDR1 reads LNHNV; CDR2 reads YYDKDF (reference sequence). Trimming at V came to 0 bases and at J to 5 bases, leaving 7 bases not matched to a gene. The CDR3 spans 17 residues. Here the CDR3 DNA reads TGTGCCACCAGCAGAGATAGGGGAGCGGGGGGGGACAATGAGCAGTTCTTC. Protein sequence: CATSRDRGAGGDNEQFF.

V and J are TRBV5-6 and TRBJ1-4, with D tentatively TRBD1 (6 bases). The V end lost 4 bases, the J end lost 7 bases, and 17 bases lay between the germline ends. CDR1 SGHDT and CDR2 YYEEEE come from the germline V gene. The length of the CDR3 is 15 residues. The CDR3 loop is CASSVTGTTGEKLFF. CDR3 DNA sequence: TGTGCCAGCAGCGTAACAGGGACGACTGGTGAAAAACTGTTTTTT.

This sequence joins TRBV11-3 and TRBJ2-1, with TRBD2 matching over 8 bases. The V segment lost 1 base and the J segment 3 bases; nucleotides outside the gene matches: 2. The germline V gene has CDR1 SGHNT and CDR2 YENEEA. The CDR3 runs to 15 residues. The CDR3 region has the DNA TGTGCCAGCAGCTTAGCGGGAGGGAACTACAATGAGCAGTTCTTC. Encoded protein: CASSLAGGNYNEQFF.

This clone came up once. This chain uses TRBV12-5 with TRBJ2-3, with 10 bases matching TRBD2. The CDR3 loop spans 15 amino acids. The germline CDR1 and CDR2 sequences are LGHNT and FRNRAP. Trimming took 6 bases from V and 2 from J; bases not matched to a gene: 5. This CDR3 reads CASGTAGGPTDTQYF. CDR3 DNA: TGTGCTAGTGGAACAGCGGGAGGGCCCACAGATACGCAGTATTTT.